This TCR beta chain was recovered during a study of T cells in Graves' hyperthyroidism and ophthalmopathy. Findings and caveats of the study: Researchers found most expanded thyroid clonotypes above 0.001 in blood as well.

It was RNA transcripts that yielded the amplified TCR beta CDR3 regions. RT-PCR in the first round (using the HTBI primer set) targeted the TCR CDR3. TCRdb independently ran MiXCR on the multiplex PCR reads; one entry per CDR3 protein. Of some 300,000 distinct CDR3 sequences detected, approximately 15% appear once; the ten largest clones hold roughly a third. Germline CDR1 and CDR2: LGHDT and YNNKEL (reference sequence). The CDR3 has 13 residues. V was cut by 3 bases and J by 3 bases, with 8 bases left in between. Stable Graves' hyperthyroidism denoted no ophthalmopathy progression over 18 months. In patients aged 18 to 65, hyperthyroidism was newly diagnosed, with duration under 2 months. Regarding this clonotype: Its antigen is unidentified.

What was sequenced was blood. The rearrangement joins TRBV3-1 to TRBJ2-5, with D tentatively TRBD1 or TRBD2 (5 bases each). This clonotype was sampled from a man aged 25-40 years with Graves' hyperthyroidism. The CDR3 DNA follows: TGTGCCAGCAGCCACAGGGAGAAAGAGACCCAGTACTTC. As protein: CASSHREKETQYF.